This T cell receptor beta chain comes out of a study of glioma-infiltrating T cells after dendritic cell vaccination. CDR3 length equals 16 residues. With 5 bases clipped from V and 4 bases from J, the junction kept 10 bases outside the gene matches. Germline V CDR1 and CDR2: MNHEY, SMNVEV (reference sequence). TCRdb's table, derived via immunoSEQ multiplex PCR, lists solely in-frame clones and lacks some. The data show approximately 110,000 clones, with nearly 90% seen just once and 2.5% to 3% held by the top ten. Stated time point: after dendritic cell vaccination, including at tumor progression/relapse. PBMC sampling occurred before vaccination, two weeks after the third dose, and at progression.

The chain has TRBV27 and TRBJ1-1, with 10 bases matching TRBD1. This clonotype was sampled from a human donor with glioblastoma. The material was blood, obtained after dendritic cell vaccination. CDR3 in amino acids: CASSTTGQGPGTEAFF. CDR3 DNA: TGTGCCAGCAGTACAACGGGACAGGGGCCGGGCACTGAAGCTTTCTTT.